The TCR beta chain under discussion was sequenced for a study of blood T cells in healthy people across ages. Broader study findings: Considered underestimates were the diversity estimates obtained from one million T cells.

CDR1 and CDR2 (germline): MNHEY, SVGEGT. V shed 2 bases and J shed 4 bases, with 18 bases lying between them. CDR3 length: 17 residues. This clonotype has only a few counts. No antigen is known for it. A second PCR, run for about 7 to 12 cycles, used a sample-barcoded 5' primer plus a J-beta primer mix. TCRdb reprocessed the 5' RACE reads with MiXCR, giving one entry per CDR3 protein. Of fewer than 1,000,000 distinct CDR3 sequences listed, roughly 44% are singletons. Material for sequencing was blood. The V call is TRBV6-2 or TRBV6-3, the J call TRBJ2-1; D gene unclear. This sequence originates from a man between 60 and 75 years old in good health. CDR3 sequence (DNA): TGTGCCAGCAGTTACAAAGGGAAAGGGCCCTTATACAATGAGCAGTTCTTC. It specifies CASSYKGKGPLYNEQFF.